These 23 T cell receptor beta chains came from one sample sequenced in a study of STAT5B mutations in CD4+ large granular lymphocyte leukemia. TCRdb keeps only in-frame clones here, not all; method: immunoSEQ multiplex PCR. The table shows 15,000 to 20,000 clones, with roughly 80% occurring only once. Sequencing was done on a sample of CD4+ T cells from blood buffy coats. Receptor source: a human donor in good health.

This clone occurred once. V gene TRBV5-4 combines with J gene TRBJ1-1; no definite D call. Germline V lookup: CDR1 SGHNT, CDR2 YYREEE (reference sequence). The V and J ends lost 0 bases and 5 bases respectively, with 8 bases between them. CDR3 length: 13 amino acids. The CDR3 region has the DNA TGTGCCAGCAGCTTGGGTTCCAGGACTGAAGCTTTCTTT. This translates into CASSLGSRTEAFF. The full variable domain, with the rest looked up from reference TRBV5-4 and TRBJ1-1, is ETGVTQSPTHLIKTRGQQVTLRCSSQSGHNTVSWYQQALGQGPQFIFQYYREEENGRGNFPPRFSGLQFPNYSSELNVNALELDDSALYLCASSLGSRTEAFFGQGTRLTVV.

The rearrangement uses TRBV6-1 and TRBJ1-5, with D possibly being TRBD1 (6 bases). The CDR3 loop spans 13 amino acids. Germline assignment: CDR1 MNHNS and CDR2 SASEGT. Deletions cut 7 bases from V and 7 bases from J, with 14 bases between. CDR3 amino acids: CASNPGASQPQHF. CDR3 in DNA: TGTGCCAGCAACCCAGGGGCAAGCCAGCCCCAGCATTTT.

V is TRBV10-3 and J is TRBJ2-3, with D possibly TRBD1 on 5 matching bases. V lost 5 bases and J 7 bases, leaving 13 bases between the germline ends. The CDR3 is 13 residues long. Germline CDR1 reads ENHRY; CDR2 reads SYGVKD. The CDR3 reads CAISSQETNTQYF. The CDR3 region has the DNA TGTGCCATCAGTTCACAGGAAACGAATACGCAGTATTTT.

The chain carries TRBV7-6 and TRBJ2-3; 9 nucleotides line up with TRBD1. From germline, CDR1 is SGHVS and CDR2 FNYEAQ. J was trimmed by 6 bases and V by 5 bases; bases with no gene match: 6. There are 14 residues in the CDR3. The CDR3 is CASSPGQGRDTQYF. CDR3 DNA sequence: TGTGCCAGCAGCCCGGGACAGGGAAGGGATACGCAGTATTTT.

The V call is TRBV18, the J call TRBJ2-7, with 7 bases aligning to TRBD2. Germline CDR1 and CDR2: KGHSH and LQKENI. CDR3 length: 14 amino acids. The junction had 4 bases not matched to a gene; V was cut back by 2 bases and J by 3 bases. The CDR3 loop reads CASSPSSGNYEQYF. The CDR3 DNA is TGTGCCAGCTCACCATCCAGCGGGAACTACGAGCAGTACTTC. The full variable domain, rest sourced from reference TRBV18 and TRBJ2-7, is NAGVMQNPRHLVRRRGQEARLRCSPMKGHSHVYWYRQLPEEGLKFMVYLQKENIIDESGMPKERFSAEFPKEGPSILRIQQVVRGDSAAYFCASSPSSGNYEQYFGPGTRLTVT.

The genes are TRBV4-1 and TRBJ2-5; 8 bases are shared with TRBD2. Trimming at V came to 0 bases and at J to 5 bases, leaving 11 bases not matched to a gene. Germline assignment: CDR1 MGHRA and CDR2 YSYEKL. This CDR3 contains 17 residues. The CDR3 DNA reads as TGCGCCAGCAGCCAAGATTCGAGCGGGAGTCCTCTGGAGACCCAGTACTTC. Amino acid sequence: CASSQDSSGSPLETQYF.

V usage is TRBV6-5 and J usage is TRBJ2-2; maybe TRBD1 (7 bases). The length of the CDR3 is 14 residues. Deletions cut 6 bases from V and 6 bases from J, with 14 bases between. Per germline, CDR1 MNHEY and CDR2 SVGAGI. The CDR3 here is CASSSTGRSGELFF. The CDR3, as DNA: TGTGCCAGCAGCTCGACAGGGAGGTCCGGGGAGCTGTTTTTT.

This clone was recorded once. DNA of the CDR3: TGTGCCAGCTCACCATCGGGGGTCTATGGCTACACCTTC. It translates to CASSPSGVYGYTF. The genes are TRBV18 and TRBJ1-2; tentative D call: TRBD1 (5 bases). V was cut by 2 bases and J by 4 bases, with 8 bases left in between. The CDR3 extends over 13 amino acids. Germline CDR1 KGHSH, CDR2 LQKENI.

This rearrangement joins TRBV6-5 to TRBJ1-5; 10 bases are a match to TRBD1. CDR1 and CDR2 (germline): MNHEY, SVGAGI. The trim removed 6 bases at V and 5 bases at J, leaving 7 bases unmatched. This CDR3 is 15 amino acids long. CDR3 region: CASRLLGTGDQPQHF. The CDR3 nucleotides read TGTGCCAGCAGACTCCTGGGGACAGGGGATCAGCCCCAGCATTTT.

This clone has a handful of counts. CDR3 nucleotide sequence: TGTGCCAGCAGCCGTAGACAGGGGTCAAACACTGAAGCTTTCTTT. It is translated as CASSRRQGSNTEAFF. V gene TRBV5-6 combines with J gene TRBJ1-1, with TRBD1 matching over 8 bases. The CDR3 is made up of 15 amino acids. After removal of 4 bases from V and 2 bases from J, the junction contained 7 bases not matched to a gene. The germline V gene encodes CDR1 SGHDT and CDR2 YYEEEE.

The chain couples TRBV28 to TRBJ1-1, with D perhaps matching TRBD1 (5 bases). The germline V and J ends were trimmed by 10 bases and 8 bases, with 17 bases remaining between them. CDR1 and CDR2 (germline): MDHEN, SYDVKM. The CDR3 contains 12 residues. Here the CDR3 DNA reads TGTGCCACGACCAGGGCAGGTAGCGAAGCTTTCTTT. Translation gives CATTRAGSEAFF.

The chain links TRBV10-3 to TRBJ1-5, with D uncertain. The ends were cut back, 3 bases at V and 0 bases at J, with 6 bases in the middle. Per the germline V gene, CDR1 is ENHRY and CDR2 is SYGVKD. The CDR3 consists of 14 residues. As DNA, the CDR3 is TGTGCCATCAGTGATTTCAGTAGCAATCAGCCCCAGCATTTT. Encoded protein: CAISDFSSNQPQHF.

The chain couples TRBV14 to TRBJ1-2; D ambiguous. Germline V gene data show CDR1 as SGHDN and CDR2 as FVKESK. Trimming took off 2 bases at V and 6 bases at J, with 16 bases between the two ends. There are 15 residues in the CDR3. Here the CDR3 DNA reads TGTGCCAGCAGCCAACTGAACGGGTTAGGAGATGGCTACACCTTC. As protein: CASSQLNGLGDGYTF.

The genes are TRBV25-1 and TRBJ1-2, with D possibly TRBD1 on 6 matching bases. V was pared by 6 bases and J by 4 bases, with 9 bases between. The CDR3 totals 12 residues. CDR1 is MGHDK and CDR2 is SYGVNS in the germline V gene. CDR3 sequence: CASSGTSYGYTF. The CDR3 bases are TGTGCCAGCAGCGGGACATCCTATGGCTACACCTTC.

J is TRBJ1-1 and V is TRBV30; a possible D gene is TRBD1 (5 bases). Trimming cost V 1 base and J 11 bases, with 11 bases left between them. The CDR3 covers 11 residues. The germline CDR1 and CDR2 sequences are GTSNPN and SVGIG (reference sequence). CDR3 amino acids: CAWSGRDAAFF. The CDR3 region has the DNA TGTGCCTGGAGTGGTAGGGACGCGGCTTTCTTT.

This clone was recorded only once. The chain carries TRBV25-1 and TRBJ1-2; weak D call: TRBD1 (6 bases). From germline, CDR1 is MGHDK and CDR2 SYGVNS. Trimming shortened V by 4 bases and J by 0 bases, and 12 bases separated the two germline ends. The CDR3 is 15 amino acids. CDR3 amino acids: CASSVEQGANYGYTF. The CDR3 bases are TGTGCCAGCAGTGTCGAACAGGGAGCTAACTATGGCTACACCTTC.

The rearrangement joins TRBV18 to TRBJ1-3; D uncertain. Germline V gene sequence: CDR1 KGHSH, CDR2 LQKENI. The CDR3 has 15 residues. Trimming stripped 3 bases from V and 0 bases from J, with 9 bases between. The CDR3 DNA follows: TGTGCCAGCTCACCTTTCGGGGTCTCTGGAAACACCATATATTTT. As protein: CASSPFGVSGNTIYF.

The V and J genes are TRBV18 and TRBJ2-7, with D perhaps TRBD2 (7 bases). Germline V lookup: CDR1 KGHSH, CDR2 LQKENI. V gave up 2 bases and J gave up 3 bases, with 14 bases separating them. The CDR3 length is 15 residues. CDR3 DNA: TGTGCCAGCTCACCAACGGGGGGCAGGCGCTACGAGCAGTACTTC. Translated: CASSPTGGRRYEQYF.

The rearrangement links TRBV21-1 to TRBJ2-6; the D segment call TRBD1 is taken from the table without a DNA check. TRBV21-1 counts as a pseudogene. The length of the CDR3 is 17 residues. The CDR3 nucleotides read TGTGCCAGCAGCAAAGCGAAAGGGGGCTCTGGGGCCAACGTCCTGACTTTC. Translating it yields CASSKAKGGSGANVLTF.

This clone has a handful of counts. The V call is TRBV7-8, the J call TRBJ1-1; 8 bases are a match to TRBD1. The CDR3 has 17 residues. The germline V gene encodes CDR1 SGHVS and CDR2 FQNEAQ. V shed 2 bases, J shed 6 bases, and the junction held 14 bases outside the gene matches. The CDR3 protein is CASSLFGRGRTWAEAFF. The CDR3, as DNA: TGTGCCAGCAGCTTATTCGGCAGGGGGCGAACCTGGGCTGAAGCTTTCTTT.

In this sample, this clone turned up once. This rearrangement joins TRBV5-4 to TRBJ2-2; D not resolved. Trimming stripped 0 bases from V and 8 bases from J, with 14 bases between. Per the germline V gene, CDR1 is SGHNT and CDR2 is YYREEE (reference sequence). CDR3 length equals 15 residues. CDR3 nucleotide sequence: TGTGCCAGCAGCTTGGGCAGACAAAGAGTGGGGGAGCTGTTTTTT. Residues: CASSLGRQRVGELFF.

The chain has TRBV6-5 and TRBJ1-4; D remains ambiguous. Trimming removed 0 bases at V and 6 bases at J, with 11 bases between. This CDR3 contains 15 residues. The germline gives CDR1 MNHEY, CDR2 SVGAGI. The CDR3 loop reads CASSYSIQRDEKLFF. The CDR3 bases are TGTGCCAGCAGTTACTCGATCCAGCGGGATGAAAAACTGTTTTTT.

This chain joins TRBV29-1 and TRBJ1-4; TRBD1 matches at 7 bases. Per the germline V gene, CDR1 is SQVTM and CDR2 is ANQGSEA. The CDR3 runs 13 residues. J was trimmed by 8 bases and V by 7 bases; bases with no gene match: 10. In DNA form, the CDR3 reads TGCAGCGCCAGGGCCCGGACAGGCGAAAAACTGTTTTTT. This codes for CSARARTGEKLFF.